This T cell receptor beta chain is from a study of OX40 agonist ivuxolimab in advanced cancers. The table came from immunoSEQ multiplex PCR; TCRdb's copy has only in-frame clones and leaves some out. The table records 45,000 to 60,000 clones, over 80% of them present only once. This clone has a handful of counts. Its target is not known. Notes on the study in general: CD8+ T cells (on average) carried more expanded clones than CD4+ T cells. Normalized T-cell clonal expansion was also low in a subset of nonresponders. With doses of 0.1-3.0 mg/kg, partial responders showed among the lowest clonal expansion. Blood T cells, both CD4+ and CD8+, expanded clonally by week 6 at 0.1 to 3.0 mg/kg.

This receptor was identified in an adult with an advanced solid tumor such as melanoma, head and neck, liver or kidney cancer. The sample was CD4+ or CD8+ T cells sorted from blood, taken in a trial of the OX40 agonist ivuxolimab.

CDR3 coding DNA: TGTGCCACGCGAGGGGCAACTAATGAAAAACTGTTTTTT. Its protein is CATRGATNEKLFF. This chain uses TRBV10-3 with TRBJ1-4; D may be TRBD1 (5 bases). The V gene's germline CDR1 is ENHRY and CDR2 SYGVKD. V lost 10 bases, J lost 0 bases, and 9 bases lay in between. There are 13 residues in the CDR3.